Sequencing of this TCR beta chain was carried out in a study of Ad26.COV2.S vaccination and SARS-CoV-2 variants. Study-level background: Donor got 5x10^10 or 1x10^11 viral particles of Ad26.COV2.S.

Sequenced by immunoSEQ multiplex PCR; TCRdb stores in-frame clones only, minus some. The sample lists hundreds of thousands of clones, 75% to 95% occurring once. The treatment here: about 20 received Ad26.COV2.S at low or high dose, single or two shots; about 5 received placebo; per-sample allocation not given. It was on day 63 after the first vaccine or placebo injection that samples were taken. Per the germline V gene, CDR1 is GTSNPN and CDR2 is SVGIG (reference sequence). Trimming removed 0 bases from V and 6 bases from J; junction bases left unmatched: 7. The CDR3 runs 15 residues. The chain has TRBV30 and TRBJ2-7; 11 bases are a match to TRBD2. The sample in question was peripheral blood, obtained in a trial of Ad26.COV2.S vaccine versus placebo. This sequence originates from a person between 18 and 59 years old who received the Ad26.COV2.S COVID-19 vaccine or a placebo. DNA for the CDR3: TGTGCCTGGAGTGTACTAGCGGGAGTTTTTGGCGAGCAGTACTTC. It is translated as CAWSVLAGVFGEQYF.